The T cell receptor (beta chain) under discussion was sequenced for a study of shared clonotypes between healthy human individuals. Findings and caveats of the study: Clonotype sharing across donors was expected to vary with sequencing depth.

In regard to this clone: Its antigen is still unknown.

The deep-level immunoSEQ assay was used. Replicate PCRs for sorted subsets used around 190 ng DNA; this equaled about 30,000 T cell genomes. Clones were sequenced by immunoSEQ multiplex PCR, and TCRdb holds only the in-frame ones, with some missing. The data show about 2.4 million clones, over 85% seen once. This CDR3 comprises 14 residues. Germline loops: CDR1 MNHNS, CDR2 SASEGT. The ends were cut back, 7 bases at V and 2 bases at J, with 13 bases in the middle. The clonotype was recovered from a man younger than 35 in good health. Some clones in this sample may be carry-over from other donors' samples. Sequences were obtained from naive CD4+ T cells from PBMCs. Noted subset: CD45RA+ positively selected. V gene TRBV6-1 combines with J gene TRBJ2-3; D perhaps matches TRBD2 (6 bases). The CDR3 nucleotides are TGTGCCAGCATGGCCGGAGGGCCCACAGATACGCAGTATTTT. It codes for CASMAGGPTDTQYF.